The 4 T cell receptor beta chains reported below all come from one sample, sequenced in a study of graft-versus-host responses after intestinal transplantation. The assay was immunoSEQ multiplex PCR, and TCRdb's table has in-frame clones only and misses some. The sample lists tens of thousands of clones, roughly 33% occurring once. Irradiated, violet-dye-labeled stimulators (roughly 200,000) were plated alongside roughly 200,000 CFSE-labeled responders. This specimen consisted of alloreactive CD8+ T cells from a mixed lymphocyte reaction culture, obtained before intestinal transplant. Subset in this sample: CFSE-low proliferating T cells sorted from approximately 6-day pre-transplant mixed lymphocyte reaction (GvH or HvG direction). The source of these receptors is a human patient who received an intestinal transplant.

The chain is built from TRBV2 and TRBJ2-1, with 11 bases identical to TRBD1. The germline V gene encodes CDR1 SNHLY and CDR2 FYNNEI. Trimming removed 3 bases from V and 2 bases from J; junction bases left unmatched: 0. The CDR3 sequence is 15 residues long. The CDR3 loop is CASSEGQGAYNEQFF. The CDR3 nucleotides read TGTGCCAGCAGTGAGGGACAGGGGGCCTACAATGAGCAGTTCTTC.

This chain links TRBV6-6 with TRBJ2-7; D is possibly TRBD2 (5 bases). Germline lookup yields CDR1 MNHNY and CDR2 SVGAGI (reference sequence). Trimming removed 5 bases from V and 6 bases from J, with 11 bases in between. This CDR3 comprises 12 residues. CDR3 region: CASSPDSGEQYF. CDR3 in DNA: TGTGCCAGCAGTCCGGACTCCGGCGAGCAGTACTTC.

This clone qualifies as medium-sized. CDR3 nucleotides: TGTGCCAGCAGTGGGCGAGAGGCCTCCTACAATGAGCAGTTCTTC. Translating it yields CASSGREASYNEQFF. The rearrangement joins TRBV6-1 to TRBJ2-1; D remains ambiguous. CDR1 and CDR2 from the germline V gene are MNHNS and SASEGT. V was trimmed by 4 bases and J by 0 bases, leaving 10 bases between them. The CDR3 spans 15 residues.

The chain links TRBV11-3 to TRBJ2-2; D remains ambiguous. The CDR3 has 18 residues. Looked up from germline, CDR1 is SGHNT and CDR2 is YENEEA. V was clipped by 2 bases and J by 5 bases, with 21 bases between them. The CDR3 region is CASSLPRRRGFGTGELFF. CDR3 coding DNA: TGTGCCAGCAGCTTACCTCGACGGCGTGGTTTCGGGACCGGGGAGCTGTTTTTT.